This T cell receptor (beta chain) is drawn from a study of T cell repertoires in cytomegalovirus infection. MiXCR was run by TCRdb on the reads, yielding one entry per CDR3 protein. The table records approximately 910,000 distinct CDR3 sequences, approximately 31% of them present only once. Turning to this clonotype: Its antigen is still unknown.

The V gene lost 0 bases and the J gene lost 5 bases, with 13 bases spanning the gap. The CDR3 loop spans 15 amino acids. Germline-derived CDR1 and CDR2 are SGHAT and FQDESV (reference sequence). The receptor was isolated from a human donor in good health (CMV status not recorded). Some clones in this sample may be carry-over from other donors' samples. The chain couples TRBV11-1 to TRBJ2-5; D is possibly TRBD1 or TRBD2 (5 bases each). This specimen was cultured CD8+ T cells from PBMCs, taken from culture after CMV antigen stimulation. This chain's CDR3 is CASSLAPGQRETQYF. CDR3 sequence (DNA): TGTGCCAGCAGCTTAGCGCCAGGGCAGCGGGAGACCCAGTACTTC.